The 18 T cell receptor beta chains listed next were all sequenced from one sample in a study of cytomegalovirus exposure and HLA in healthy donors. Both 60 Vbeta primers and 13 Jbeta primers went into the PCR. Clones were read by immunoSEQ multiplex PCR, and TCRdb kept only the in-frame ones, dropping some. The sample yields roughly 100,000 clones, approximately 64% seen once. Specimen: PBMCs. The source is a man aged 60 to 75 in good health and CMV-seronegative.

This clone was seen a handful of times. The CDR3 DNA follows: TGTGCCAGCAGCCAAGATACTAGCGGGGGGTTTCGCAGCTCCTACAATGAGCAGTTCTTC. Translation: CASSQDTSGGFRSSYNEQFF. The rearrangement joins TRBV4-2 to TRBJ2-1, with TRBD2 matching 12 bases. Unmatched junction bases numbered 9, after V lost 0 bases and J lost 0 bases. The length of the CDR3 is 20 residues. Germline loops: CDR1 LGHNA, CDR2 YNFKEQ.

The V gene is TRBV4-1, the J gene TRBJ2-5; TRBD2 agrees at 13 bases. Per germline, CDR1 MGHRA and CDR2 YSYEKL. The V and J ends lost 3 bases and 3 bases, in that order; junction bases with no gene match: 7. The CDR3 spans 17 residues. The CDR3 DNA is TGCGCCAGCAGCCATACCCCTGGACTAGCGGGAGAAGAGACCCAGTACTTC. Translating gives CASSHTPGLAGEETQYF.

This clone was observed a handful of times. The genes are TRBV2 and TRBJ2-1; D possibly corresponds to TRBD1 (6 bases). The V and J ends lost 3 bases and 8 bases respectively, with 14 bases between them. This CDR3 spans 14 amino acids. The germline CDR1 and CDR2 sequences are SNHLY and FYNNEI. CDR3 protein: CASSEVQGSDEQFF. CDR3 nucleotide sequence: TGTGCCAGCAGTGAGGTACAGGGATCCGATGAGCAGTTCTTC.

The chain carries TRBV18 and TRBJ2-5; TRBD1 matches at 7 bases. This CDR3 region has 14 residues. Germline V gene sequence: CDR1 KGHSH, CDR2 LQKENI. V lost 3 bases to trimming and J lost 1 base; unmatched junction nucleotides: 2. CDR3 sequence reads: CASSPGQPQETQYF. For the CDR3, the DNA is TGTGCCAGCTCACCGGGACAGCCCCAAGAGACCCAGTACTTC.

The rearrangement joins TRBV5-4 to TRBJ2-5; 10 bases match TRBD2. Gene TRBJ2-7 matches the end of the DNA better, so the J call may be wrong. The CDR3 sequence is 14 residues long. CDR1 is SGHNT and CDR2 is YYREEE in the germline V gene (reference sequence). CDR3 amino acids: CASQLAGGVYEQYF. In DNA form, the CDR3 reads TGTGCCAGCCAATTAGCGGGGGGAGTCTACGAGCAGTACTTC.

The CDR3 spells CASSPQGTGGEKLFF. CDR3 bases: TGCGCCAGCAGCCCCCAAGGGACAGGGGGTGAAAAACTGTTTTTT. The chain couples TRBV5-1 to TRBJ1-4; TRBD1 agrees at 11 bases. The V segment lost 4 bases and the J segment 7 bases; nucleotides outside the gene matches: 6. The CDR3 covers 15 residues. Germline CDR1 is SGHRS and CDR2 is YFSETQ.

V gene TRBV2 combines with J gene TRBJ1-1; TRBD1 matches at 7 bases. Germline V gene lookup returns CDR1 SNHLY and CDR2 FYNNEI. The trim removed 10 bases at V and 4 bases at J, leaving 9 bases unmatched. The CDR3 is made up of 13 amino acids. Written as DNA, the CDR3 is TGTGCCACGACGACAGGGAGTGGCACTGAAGCTTTCTTT. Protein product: CATTTGSGTEAFF.

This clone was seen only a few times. The CDR3 loop is CASSLGTGGPDEQFF. Written as DNA, the CDR3 is TGCGCCAGCAGCTTAGGGACAGGGGGCCCCGATGAGCAGTTCTTC. This sequence joins TRBV5-1 and TRBJ2-1, with 12 bases fitting TRBD1. CDR1 and CDR2 from the germline V gene are SGHRS and YFSETQ. The CDR3 totals 15 residues. V was clipped by 2 bases and J by 8 bases; unmatched bases: 5.

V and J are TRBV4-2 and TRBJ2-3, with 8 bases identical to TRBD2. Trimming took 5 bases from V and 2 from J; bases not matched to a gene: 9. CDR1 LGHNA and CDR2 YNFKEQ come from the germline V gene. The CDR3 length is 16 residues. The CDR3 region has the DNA TGTGCCAGCAGCTTCGCAAGCGGGGGTTTCACAGATACGCAGTATTTT. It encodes CASSFASGGFTDTQYF.

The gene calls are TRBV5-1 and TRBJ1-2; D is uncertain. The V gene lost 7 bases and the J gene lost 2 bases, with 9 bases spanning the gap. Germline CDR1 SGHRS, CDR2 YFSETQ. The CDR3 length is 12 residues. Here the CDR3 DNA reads TGCGCCAGCTCTACGGTCAACTATGGCTACACCTTC. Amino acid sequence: CASSTVNYGYTF.

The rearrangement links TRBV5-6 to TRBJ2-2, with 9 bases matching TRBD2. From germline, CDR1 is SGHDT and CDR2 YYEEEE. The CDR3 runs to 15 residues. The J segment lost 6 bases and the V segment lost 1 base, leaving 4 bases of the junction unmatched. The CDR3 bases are TGTGCCAGCAGCTTGCGGCTAGCGGGGCCCGGGGAGCTGTTTTTT. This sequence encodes CASSLRLAGPGELFF.

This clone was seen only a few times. CDR3 nucleotides: TGCGCCAGCAGCTTGGGGGCAGGGGGCTACTCTGGAAACACCATATATTTT. Its translation: CASSLGAGGYSGNTIYF. J is TRBJ1-3 and V is TRBV5-1, with 8 bases lining up with TRBD1. The CDR3 loop spans 17 amino acids. The V gene's germline CDR1 is SGHRS and CDR2 YFSETQ. V gave up 0 bases and J gave up 0 bases; unmatched junction bases: 5.

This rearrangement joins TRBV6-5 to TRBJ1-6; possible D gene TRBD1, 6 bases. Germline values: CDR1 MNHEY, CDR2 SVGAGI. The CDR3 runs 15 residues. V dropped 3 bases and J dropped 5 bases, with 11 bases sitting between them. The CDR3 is CASSYGQLNNSPLHF. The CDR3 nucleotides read TGTGCCAGCAGTTATGGACAGTTAAATAATTCACCCCTCCACTTT.

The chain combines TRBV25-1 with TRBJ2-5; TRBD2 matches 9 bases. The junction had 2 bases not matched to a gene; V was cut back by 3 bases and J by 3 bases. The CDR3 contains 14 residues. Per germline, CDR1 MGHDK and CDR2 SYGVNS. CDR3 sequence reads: CASSERGGEETQYF. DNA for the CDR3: TGTGCCAGCAGTGAGCGGGGGGGCGAAGAGACCCAGTACTTC.

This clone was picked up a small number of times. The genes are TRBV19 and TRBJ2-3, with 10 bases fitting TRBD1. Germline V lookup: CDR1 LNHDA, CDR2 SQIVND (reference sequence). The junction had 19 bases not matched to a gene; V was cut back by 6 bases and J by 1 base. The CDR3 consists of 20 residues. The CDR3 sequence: CASRAGLGQGSRGGTDTQYF. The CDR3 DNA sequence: TGTGCCAGTAGGGCCGGGTTGGGACAGGGGAGTCGAGGAGGCACAGATACGCAGTATTTT.

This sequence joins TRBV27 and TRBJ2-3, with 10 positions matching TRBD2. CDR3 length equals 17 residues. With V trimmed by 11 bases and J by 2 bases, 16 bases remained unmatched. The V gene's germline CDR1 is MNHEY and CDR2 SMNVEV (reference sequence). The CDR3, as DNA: TGTGCCCCCCAATCTTGCGGGCTAGCGGGAGCCACAGATACGCAGTATTTT. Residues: CAPQSCGLAGATDTQYF.

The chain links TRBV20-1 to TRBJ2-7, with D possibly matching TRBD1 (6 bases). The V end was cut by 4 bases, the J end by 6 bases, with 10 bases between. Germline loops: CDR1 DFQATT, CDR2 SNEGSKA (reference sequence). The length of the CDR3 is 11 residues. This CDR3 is CSANREGEQYF. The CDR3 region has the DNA TGCAGTGCTAACAGGGAAGGCGAGCAGTACTTC.

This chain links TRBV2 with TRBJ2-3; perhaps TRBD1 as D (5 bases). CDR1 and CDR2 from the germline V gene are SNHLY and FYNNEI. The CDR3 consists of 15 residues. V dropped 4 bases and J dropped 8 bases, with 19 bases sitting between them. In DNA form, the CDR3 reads TGTGCCAGCAGTGGATTGGGGCAGTGGGAAGTTACGCAGTATTTT. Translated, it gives CASSGLGQWEVTQYF.